These 26 T cell receptor beta chains share one sample of origin, sequenced in a study of blood T cells in healthy people across ages. Using a J-beta primer mix together with a sample-barcoded 5' primer, a second PCR was run for about 7 to 12 cycles. One entry per CDR3 protein, called by TCRdb with MiXCR from the 5' RACE reads. Seen here are 700,000 or so distinct CDR3 sequences, about a fifth observed once, and the top ten hold 20% to 25%. Sequencing was performed on blood. Receptors originate from a man between 65 and 79 years old in good health.

As to this clonotype: The junction and the germline gene differ at one end; a read error may be behind it. The chain has TRBV7-3 and TRBJ2-1; TRBD2 matches 8 bases. Germline assignment: CDR1 SGHTA and CDR2 FQGTGA. CDR3 length: 16 amino acids. CDR3 in amino acids: CASSLVSGGGYNEQLF. In nucleotides, the CDR3 is TGTGCCAGCAGCTTAGTTTCCGGGGGGGGATACAATGAGCAGCTCTTC.

CDR3 region: CASSYRDGPNYGYTF. The CDR3 nucleotides read TGTGCCAGCAGCTACCGGGACGGACCTAACTATGGCTACACCTTC. This rearrangement joins TRBV9 to TRBJ1-2; D perhaps matches TRBD1 (5 bases). Trimming removed 4 bases from V and 0 bases from J, with 13 bases in between. CDR1 and CDR2 from the germline V gene are SGDLS and YYNGEE. CDR3 length: 15 amino acids.

The V call is TRBV5-5, the J call TRBJ2-1; 9 bases line up with TRBD2. Germline CDR1 SGHKS, CDR2 YYEKEE (reference sequence). V dropped 6 bases and J dropped 4; count of bases not matched to a gene: 8. The CDR3 covers 15 residues. The CDR3 DNA follows: TGTGCCAGCATTAGTAGCGGGGGCGATTACAATGAGCAGTTCTTC. Encoded protein: CASISSGGDYNEQFF.

This sequence joins TRBV10-3 and TRBJ2-5; D unresolved. The J call may be incorrect, as the DNA end agrees better with TRBJ2-7. This CDR3 comprises 13 residues. From germline, CDR1 is ENHRY and CDR2 SYGVKD. Here the CDR3 DNA reads TGTGCCATCAGTGAGGACGCGAGGTACGAGCAGTACTTC. Translation: CAISEDARYEQYF.

This sequence joins TRBV10-2 and TRBJ1-4; D call uncertain. CDR1 WSHSY and CDR2 SAAADI come from the germline V gene. Trimming left V 3 bases short and J 4 bases short, with 9 bases between. The CDR3 spans 14 residues. The CDR3 nucleotides read TGCGCCAGCAGTGAAAGTGGAATTAATGAAAAACTGTTTTTT. This sequence encodes CASSESGINEKLFF.

This clonotype has a handful of counts. The chain combines TRBV29-1 with TRBJ2-3; 7 bases line up with TRBD2. CDR3 length equals 13 residues. With 3 bases clipped from V and 4 bases from J, the junction kept 4 bases outside the gene matches. CDR1 and CDR2 from the germline V gene are SQVTM and ANQGSEA. CDR3 bases: TGCAGCGTTGACCGGCTAGCGGCAGATACGCAGTATTTT. Its protein is CSVDRLAADTQYF.

This clonotype was observed a few times. The gene calls are TRBV12-3 or TRBV12-4 and TRBJ1-2; D is unclear. This CDR3 is 14 amino acids long. Trimming took off 5 bases at V and 6 bases at J, with 16 bases between the two ends. As DNA, the CDR3 is TGTGCCAGCAGTCCCCGGGGAGGGAAGAATGGCTACACCTTC. The encoded protein is CASSPRGGKNGYTF.

A few counts support this clonotype. V gene TRBV3-1 combines with J gene TRBJ1-4, with 8 bases fitting TRBD1. From germline, CDR1 is LGHDT and CDR2 YNNKEL (reference sequence). The CDR3 is made up of 17 amino acids. Trimming removed 3 bases from V and 3 bases from J; junction bases left unmatched: 9. The CDR3 is CASSHHQGAGSNEKLFF. CDR3 bases: TGTGCCAGCAGCCACCACCAGGGGGCTGGTTCTAATGAAAAACTGTTTTTT.

This clonotype has more than one count but fewer than ten. The rearrangement uses TRBV7-8 and TRBJ2-2, with 7 positions matching TRBD2. The J segment lost 0 bases and the V segment lost 5 bases, leaving 6 bases of the junction unmatched. Germline CDR1 is SGHVS and CDR2 is FQNEAQ. The CDR3 runs 16 residues. The CDR3 spells CASSPPLAANTGELFF. The CDR3 DNA reads TGTGCCAGCAGCCCACCCCTAGCGGCGAACACCGGGGAGCTGTTTTTT.

V and J are TRBV12-3 or TRBV12-4 and TRBJ1-1; D is ambiguous. V shed 1 base and J shed 3 bases, with 9 bases lying between them. The CDR3 totals 14 residues. CDR3 loop: CASSLGWDDTEAFF. DNA for the CDR3: TGTGCCAGCAGTTTAGGTTGGGATGACACTGAAGCTTTCTTT.

V gene TRBV27 combines with J gene TRBJ1-1; D is perhaps TRBD1 (6 bases). With 2 bases removed from V and 4 bases from J, the gap between germline ends came to 11 bases. Germline-derived CDR1 and CDR2 are MNHEY and SMNVEV (reference sequence). The CDR3 spans 14 residues. CDR3 amino acids: CASSLGGAVTEAFF. CDR3 DNA: TGTGCCAGCAGTTTAGGGGGGGCGGTCACTGAAGCTTTCTTT.

The gene calls are TRBV6-1 and TRBJ1-6; TRBD1 matches 7 bases. Germline V gives CDR1 MNHNS, CDR2 SASEGT. Losses at the gene ends were 5 bases for V and 6 bases for J; bases not matched to a gene: 10. The CDR3 loop spans 16 amino acids. The CDR3 loop reads CASSTSQGMGNSPLHF. The CDR3 DNA reads as TGTGCCAGCAGTACCTCACAGGGGATGGGTAATTCACCCCTCCACTTT.

This clonotype was counted only a few times. V and J are TRBV12-3 or TRBV12-4 and TRBJ2-3; D unresolved. This CDR3 comprises 15 residues. Trimming took off 6 bases at V and 2 bases at J, with 15 bases between the two ends. The CDR3 is CASRPLTRLTDTQYF. The CDR3 DNA is TGTGCCAGCAGACCCTTGACACGCCTCACAGATACGCAGTATTTT.

This clonotype was recorded a few times. V is TRBV20-1 and J is TRBJ2-5; D possibly matches TRBD1 or TRBD2 (5 bases each). The CDR3 spans 17 residues. The germline V gene has CDR1 DFQATT and CDR2 SNEGSKA (reference sequence). Trimming took 1 base from V and 5 from J, leaving 23 bases between them. DNA of the CDR3: TGCAGTGCTAGAGGCGAACCCGGGACCCTACGATGGGAGACCCAGTACTTC. Translated, it gives CSARGEPGTLRWETQYF.

V usage is TRBV28 and J usage is TRBJ2-2; TRBD1 aligns across 10 bases. The V gene's germline CDR1 is MDHEN and CDR2 SYDVKM. The CDR3 contains 17 residues. V dropped 3 bases and J dropped 3; count of bases not matched to a gene: 7. This chain's CDR3 is CASSFSSGQGHTGELFF. The CDR3 coding sequence is TGTGCCAGCAGTTTCTCATCGGGACAGGGGCACACCGGGGAGCTGTTTTTT.

Note on this clonotype: Compared with germline, one end of the junction differs, possibly owing to a read error. The chain combines TRBV7-9 with TRBJ2-1, with D maybe TRBD1 (6 bases). The CDR3 contains 15 residues. The germline V gene encodes CDR1 SEHNR and CDR2 FQNEAQ (reference sequence). In nucleotides, the CDR3 is TGTGCCGGCAGCAAGGACAGCTTCGTTTACAATGAGCAGTTCTTC. Translating gives CAGSKDSFVYNEQFF.

The chain joins TRBV15 to TRBJ1-3, with 7 nucleotides matching TRBD1. The germline CDR1 and CDR2 sequences are LNHNV and YYDKDF (reference sequence). This CDR3 has 16 amino acids. V lost 3 bases and J lost 2; bases outside the gene matches: 7. CDR3 loop: CATSSETGEPGNTIYF. CDR3 DNA: TGTGCCACCAGCAGCGAAACAGGGGAACCTGGAAACACCATATATTTT.

This sequence joins TRBV7-9 and TRBJ1-4; TRBD1 agrees at 10 bases. The CDR3 is 17 residues long. Germline V gene data show CDR1 as SEHNR and CDR2 as FQNEAQ (reference sequence). V was clipped by 3 bases and J by 8 bases; unmatched bases: 12. The CDR3 here is CASSFGTGVGIGEKLFF. The DNA of the CDR3 is TGTGCCAGCAGCTTCGGGACAGGGGTTGGGATAGGAGAAAAACTGTTTTTT.

The rearrangement links TRBV10-3 to TRBJ1-1; no firm D call. CDR1 is ENHRY, CDR2 SYGVKD, per germline. Trimming stripped 3 bases from V and 3 bases from J, with 2 bases between. This CDR3 contains 11 residues. The CDR3 DNA reads TGTGCCATCAGTGACTACACTGAAGCTTTCTTT. This encodes CAISDYTEAFF.

The chain is built from TRBV7-6 and TRBJ2-3, with 9 bases lining up with TRBD1. V shed 2 bases and J 4 bases; nucleotides not matched to a gene: 4. This CDR3 comprises 15 residues. Germline V CDR1 and CDR2: SGHVS, FNYEAQ. The CDR3 DNA reads as TGTGCCAGCAGCTTAATGGGACAGGGAGCAGATACGCAGTATTTT. Residues: CASSLMGQGADTQYF.

This clonotype was counted between two and nine times. CDR3 bases: TGTGCCAGCAGCGGCGGGGACACCGGGGCTCTCGAAAAACTGTTTTTT. Its translation is CASSGGDTGALEKLFF. The chain couples TRBV7-9 to TRBJ1-4, with D perhaps TRBD1 (6 bases). Germline CDR1 is SEHNR and CDR2 is FQNEAQ (reference sequence). This CDR3 is built from 16 residues. Trimming took 5 bases from V and 8 from J, leaving 21 bases between them.

In this sample, this clonotype turned up a few times. This chain connects TRBV20-1 to TRBJ2-1; D is possibly TRBD2 (5 bases). Deletions cut 2 bases from V and 8 bases from J, with 16 bases between. The CDR3 runs 14 residues. Per the germline V gene, CDR1 is DFQATT and CDR2 is SNEGSKA (reference sequence). CDR3 sequence reads: CSARPRERSHEQFF. CDR3 nucleotides: TGCAGTGCTAGACCGAGGGAACGTTCCCATGAGCAGTTCTTC.

V usage is TRBV2 and J usage is TRBJ1-2; the D gene is possibly TRBD1 (6 bases). This CDR3 comprises 13 residues. V was cut by 5 bases and J by 6 bases, with 13 bases left in between. The germline CDR1 and CDR2 sequences are SNHLY and FYNNEI. The DNA for the CDR3 is TGTGCCAGCAGTATACAGGGTTTTAATGGCTACACCTTC. Protein sequence: CASSIQGFNGYTF.

This clonotype came up many times. The chain recombines TRBV4-1 with TRBJ2-7; 7 bases are shared with TRBD1. Germline lookup yields CDR1 MGHRA and CDR2 YSYEKL. The junction had 8 bases not matched to a gene; V was cut back by 1 base and J by 2 bases. The CDR3 loop spans 16 amino acids. The CDR3 spells CASSQGADRATYEQYF. CDR3 nucleotide sequence: TGCGCCAGCAGCCAAGGGGCAGACAGGGCAACCTACGAGCAGTACTTC.

The chain combines TRBV24-1 with TRBJ2-7; D gene uncertain. The better agreement between TRBJ2-5 and the DNA end casts doubt on the J call. The CDR3 is made up of 14 amino acids. Germline lookup yields CDR1 KGHDR and CDR2 SFDVKD. The CDR3 spells CATSDKARGETQYF. CDR3 nucleotides: TGTGCCACCAGTGACAAGGCGCGAGGAGAGACCCAGTACTTC.

In this sample, this clonotype turned up a few times. This chain links TRBV12-3 or TRBV12-4 with TRBJ1-1; 9 nucleotides align to TRBD1. This CDR3 region has 14 residues. The V gene end was trimmed by 6 bases and the J gene end by 4 bases; junction bases not matched to a gene: 6. The CDR3 loop is CASRGQGPSTEAFF. CDR3 DNA sequence: TGTGCCAGCAGGGGACAGGGCCCGAGCACTGAAGCTTTCTTT.